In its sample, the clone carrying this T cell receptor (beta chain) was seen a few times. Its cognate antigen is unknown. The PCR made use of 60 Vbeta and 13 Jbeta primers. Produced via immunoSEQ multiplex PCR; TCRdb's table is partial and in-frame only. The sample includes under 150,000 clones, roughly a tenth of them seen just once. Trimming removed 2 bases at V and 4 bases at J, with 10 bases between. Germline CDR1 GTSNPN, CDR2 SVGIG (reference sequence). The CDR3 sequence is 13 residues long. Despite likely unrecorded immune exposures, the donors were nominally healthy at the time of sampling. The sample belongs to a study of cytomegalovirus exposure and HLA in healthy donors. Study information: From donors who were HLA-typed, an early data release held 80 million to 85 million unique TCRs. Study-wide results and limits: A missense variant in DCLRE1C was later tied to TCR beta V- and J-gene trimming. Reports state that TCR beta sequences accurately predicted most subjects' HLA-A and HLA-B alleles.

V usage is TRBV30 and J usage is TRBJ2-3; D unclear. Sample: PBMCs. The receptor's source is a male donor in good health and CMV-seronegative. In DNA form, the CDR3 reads TGTGCCTGGAGTATCGGCGGTGCAGATACGCAGTATTTT. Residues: CAWSIGGADTQYF.